These T cell receptor beta chains were read from a single sample in a study of T-cell memory formation after mild COVID-19. TCRdb used MiXCR to reprocess the 5' RACE reads, holding one entry per CDR3 protein. The table shows about half a million distinct CDR3 sequences, with about 20% occurring only once. Sequencing input: PBMCs or a T cell subset sorted from them (not recorded which). These receptor sequences come from an adult woman who had mild COVID-19 (a few samples of this study predate the infection). Cell type and time point are not known. Both conserved end residues are part of each CDR3. A D gene is named only where the DNA matches it firmly. The size of a clone is reported for some rows only, either as once, few or many, or as a class for expanded clones.

v_gene: TRBV10-3
d_gene: TRBD2
abundance: few
j_gene: TRBJ2-1
CDR3aa: CAISEMGLAGSNEQFF
CDR3nt: TGTGCCATCAGTGAGATGGGACTAGCGGGTTCTAATGAGCAGTTCTTC

v_gene: TRBV4-1
d_gene: NA
abundance: NA
j_gene: TRBJ1-2
CDR3aa: CASSQAAPIYGYTF
CDR3nt: TGCGCCAGCAGCCAAGCCGCCCCGATATATGGCTACACCTTC

v_gene: TRBV5-5
d_gene: NA
abundance: NA
j_gene: TRBJ1-2
CDR3aa: CASSWGDSSSYGYTF
CDR3nt: TGTGCCAGCAGCTGGGGGGACTCCTCCTCCTATGGCTACACCTTC

v_gene: TRBV6-2/TRBV6-3
d_gene: NA
abundance: few
j_gene: TRBJ2-7
CDR3aa: CASTFGLEQYF
CDR3nt: TGTGCCAGCACCTTTGGTCTCGAGCAGTACTTC

v_gene: TRBV5-6
d_gene: NA
abundance: NA
j_gene: TRBJ2-3
CDR3aa: CASSLTGAGTQYF
CDR3nt: TGTGCCAGCAGCTTGACGGGGGCGGGTACGCAGTATTTT

v_gene: TRBV5-5
d_gene: TRBD1
abundance: NA
j_gene: TRBJ2-4
CDR3aa: CASSFLSGTGGENIQYF
CDR3nt: TGTGCCAGCAGCTTTCTTTCCGGGACAGGGGGCGAAAACATTCAGTACTTC

v_gene: TRBV7-9
d_gene: TRBD1
abundance: few
j_gene: TRBJ2-2
CDR3aa: CASRGTANTGELFF
CDR3nt: TGTGCCAGCAGGGGGACAGCGAACACCGGGGAGCTGTTTTTT

v_gene: TRBV20-1
d_gene: NA
abundance: few
j_gene: TRBJ1-5
CDR3aa: CSASSGVGQPQHF
CDR3nt: TGCAGTGCTAGTTCAGGGGTTGGCCAGCCCCAGCATTTT

v_gene: TRBV12-3/TRBV12-4
d_gene: NA
abundance: NA
j_gene: TRBJ2-3
CDR3aa: CASSLRDSRVTDTQYF
CDR3nt: TGTGCCAGCAGTCTAAGGGACTCGAGGGTCACAGATACGCAGTATTTT

v_gene: TRBV7-2
d_gene: NA
abundance: NA
j_gene: TRBJ2-7
CDR3aa: CASSSPGRDRRYEQYF
CDR3nt: TGTGCCAGCAGCTCACCCGGCCGGGACCGCAGATACGAGCAGTACTTC

v_gene: TRBV5-5
d_gene: TRBD1
abundance: NA
j_gene: TRBJ1-1
CDR3aa: CASSLSGTVEAFF
CDR3nt: TGTGCCAGCAGCCTAAGCGGGACAGTTGAAGCTTTCTTT

v_gene: TRBV7-3
d_gene: NA
abundance: NA
j_gene: TRBJ2-3
CDR3aa: CASSLKNAGLRASTDTQYF
CDR3nt: TGTGCCAGCAGCTTAAAAAATGCGGGATTGAGGGCTAGCACAGATACGCAGTATTTT

v_gene: TRBV4-1
d_gene: TRBD1
abundance: NA
j_gene: TRBJ1-4
CDR3aa: CASSQGTGGFEKLFF
CDR3nt: TGCGCCAGCAGCCAAGGGACAGGGGGCTTCGAAAAACTGTTTTTT

v_gene: TRBV7-2
d_gene: TRBD1
abundance: many
j_gene: TRBJ2-1
CDR3aa: CASSLEPQVTGDEQFF
CDR3nt: TGTGCCAGCAGCTTAGAGCCACAGGTGACAGGGGATGAGCAGTTCTTC

v_gene: TRBV11-3
d_gene: TRBD1
abundance: NA
j_gene: TRBJ2-2
CDR3aa: CASSPPDRENTGELFF
CDR3nt: TGTGCCAGCAGCCCCCCGGACAGGGAAAACACCGGGGAGCTGTTTTTT

v_gene: TRBV20-1
d_gene: NA
abundance: few
j_gene: TRBJ1-3
CDR3aa: CSAREHGFAGNTIYF
CDR3nt: TGCAGTGCTAGAGAGCATGGGTTTGCTGGAAACACCATATATTTT

v_gene: TRBV5-1
d_gene: TRBD1
abundance: few
j_gene: TRBJ2-1
CDR3aa: CASSKAARGPTSSSYNEQFF
CDR3nt: TGCGCCAGCAGCAAAGCCGCGAGGGGGCCCACTTCGAGCTCCTACAATGAGCAGTTCTTC

v_gene: TRBV6-5
d_gene: NA
abundance: NA
j_gene: TRBJ2-3
CDR3aa: CASSTQGYTQYF
CDR3nt: TGTGCCAGCAGTACACAGGGTTATACGCAGTATTTT

v_gene: TRBV7-6
d_gene: TRBD1
abundance: NA
j_gene: TRBJ2-1
CDR3aa: CASSLGGQGRPNEQFF
CDR3nt: TGTGCCAGCAGCTTGGGGGGACAGGGTAGGCCCAATGAGCAGTTCTTC

v_gene: TRBV7-9
d_gene: TRBD1
abundance: few
j_gene: TRBJ1-2
CDR3aa: CASSTQGDGYTF
CDR3nt: TGTGCCAGCAGCACACAGGGGGATGGCTACACCTTC

v_gene: TRBV7-6
d_gene: TRBD1
abundance: NA
j_gene: TRBJ2-6
CDR3aa: CASSLNRGRFAASGANVLTF
CDR3nt: TGTGCCAGCAGCTTAAACAGGGGGCGCTTTGCCGCCTCTGGGGCCAACGTCCTGACTTTC

v_gene: TRBV9
d_gene: TRBD2
abundance: few
j_gene: TRBJ2-7
CDR3aa: CASGGLAHYEQYF
CDR3nt: TGTGCCAGCGGGGGACTAGCCCACTACGAGCAGTACTTC

v_gene: TRBV19
d_gene: TRBD1
abundance: few
j_gene: TRBJ1-1
CDR3aa: CASQLDRGAEAFF
CDR3nt: TGTGCCAGTCAACTGGACAGGGGCGCTGAAGCTTTCTTT

v_gene: TRBV11-2
d_gene: TRBD2
abundance: many
j_gene: TRBJ2-7
CDR3aa: CASSLESAGVSEQYF
CDR3nt: TGTGCCAGCAGCTTAGAGTCGGCGGGGGTTTCCGAGCAGTACTTC

v_gene: TRBV7-9
d_gene: NA
abundance: few
j_gene: TRBJ1-2
CDR3aa: CASSLQGPYGYTF
CDR3nt: TGTGCCAGCAGCCTGCAGGGGCCATATGGCTACACCTTC

v_gene: TRBV13
d_gene: TRBD2
abundance: few
j_gene: TRBJ2-1
CDR3aa: CASSLNSGSNRHEQFF
CDR3nt: TGTGCCAGCAGCCTCAATAGCGGGAGTAATCGTCATGAGCAGTTCTTC

v_gene: TRBV15
d_gene: NA
abundance: few
j_gene: TRBJ2-2
CDR3aa: CATSRDNPTGELFF
CDR3nt: TGTGCCACCAGCAGAGATAACCCCACCGGGGAGCTGTTTTTT

v_gene: TRBV25-1
d_gene: TRBD1
abundance: NA
j_gene: TRBJ1-1
CDR3aa: CASVRLRDRGLLAPMNTEAFF
CDR3nt: TGTGCCAGCGTACGACTAAGGGACAGGGGTCTTCTGGCCCCCATGAACACTGAAGCTTTCTTT

v_gene: TRBV14
d_gene: TRBD2
abundance: few
j_gene: TRBJ2-1
CDR3aa: CASSQGRTSGFNEQFF
CDR3nt: TGTGCCAGCAGCCAAGGACGGACTAGCGGGTTCAATGAGCAGTTCTTC

v_gene: TRBV12-3/TRBV12-4
d_gene: NA
abundance: NA
j_gene: TRBJ2-5
CDR3aa: CASSSRTGPGGTETQYF
CDR3nt: TGTGCCAGCAGTTCCCGAACCGGGCCCGGGGGTACGGAGACCCAGTACTTC

v_gene: TRBV5-1
d_gene: TRBD1
abundance: NA
j_gene: TRBJ2-7
CDR3aa: CASSLGGQGNSYEQYF
CDR3nt: TGCGCCAGCAGCTTGGGGGGACAGGGTAATTCCTACGAGCAGTACTTC

v_gene: TRBV9
d_gene: NA
abundance: NA
j_gene: TRBJ2-7
CDR3aa: CASSVGGALTHEQYF
CDR3nt: TGTGCCAGCAGCGTAGGGGGGGCGCTGACACACGAGCAGTACTTC

v_gene: TRBV29-1
d_gene: NA
abundance: few
j_gene: TRBJ2-6
CDR3aa: CSVGWSGHLSGANVLTF
CDR3nt: TGCAGCGTTGGCTGGTCGGGACACCTCTCTGGGGCCAACGTCCTGACTTTC

v_gene: TRBV27
d_gene: TRBD1
abundance: NA
j_gene: TRBJ2-1
CDR3aa: CASRPRTGGYNEQFF
CDR3nt: TGTGCCAGCAGACCCCGGACAGGGGGTTACAATGAGCAGTTCTTC

v_gene: TRBV11-1
d_gene: NA
abundance: NA
j_gene: TRBJ2-5
CDR3aa: CASSRTDSLYQETQYF
CDR3nt: TGTGCCAGCAGCCGGACGGACAGCTTGTACCAAGAGACCCAGTACTTC

v_gene: TRBV7-9
d_gene: TRBD2
abundance: NA
j_gene: TRBJ2-7
CDR3aa: CASSGLPGTSESYEQYF
CDR3nt: TGTGCCAGCAGCGGCCTCCCCGGGACTAGCGAGTCCTACGAGCAGTACTTC

v_gene: TRBV5-5
d_gene: NA
abundance: NA
j_gene: TRBJ2-6
CDR3aa: CASSLEQGYSSGANVLTF
CDR3nt: TGTGCCAGCAGCTTGGAACAGGGTTACAGCTCTGGGGCCAACGTCCTGACTTTC

v_gene: TRBV23-1
d_gene: NA
abundance: few
j_gene: TRBJ2-1
CDR3aa: CASSQSGHSYNEQFF
CDR3nt: TGCGCCAGCAGTCAATCGGGACATTCATACAATGAGCAGTTCTTC

v_gene: TRBV30
d_gene: TRBD2
abundance: NA
j_gene: TRBJ2-7
CDR3aa: CAWREAGGYEQYF
CDR3nt: TGTGCCTGGAGGGAAGCGGGGGGTTACGAGCAGTACTTC

v_gene: TRBV15
d_gene: NA
abundance: NA
j_gene: TRBJ2-7
CDR3aa: CATSNSISSTPNEQYF
CDR3nt: TGTGCCACCAGCAATTCCATCTCAAGTACCCCGAACGAGCAGTACTTC

v_gene: TRBV10-3
d_gene: TRBD2
abundance: NA
j_gene: TRBJ2-1
CDR3aa: CAISEGTRRNEQFF
CDR3nt: TGTGCCATCAGTGAAGGGACTAGACGTAATGAACAGTTCTTC

v_gene: TRBV7-9
d_gene: NA
abundance: few
j_gene: TRBJ2-3
CDR3aa: CASSSSGVTDTQYF
CDR3nt: TGTGCCAGCAGCTCCTCGGGGGTCACAGATACGCAGTATTTT

v_gene: TRBV5-6
d_gene: NA
abundance: few
j_gene: TRBJ1-1
CDR3aa: CASSLSQRTNTEAFF
CDR3nt: TGTGCCAGCAGCTTGTCGCAGCGTACGAACACTGAAGCTTTCTTT

v_gene: TRBV2
d_gene: TRBD2
abundance: few
j_gene: TRBJ2-1
CDR3aa: CASSDGSGGEQFF
CDR3nt: TGTGCCAGCAGTGACGGGTCGGGAGGTGAGCAGTTCTTC

v_gene: TRBV5-1
d_gene: NA
abundance: few
j_gene: TRBJ2-5
CDR3aa: CASSHRAQETQYF
CDR3nt: TGCGCCAGCAGCCACAGAGCACAAGAGACCCAGTACTTC

v_gene: TRBV5-1
d_gene: NA
abundance: NA
j_gene: TRBJ2-3
CDR3aa: CASRDYQTDTQYF
CDR3nt: TGCGCCAGCAGGGACTACCAGACAGATACGCAGTATTTT

v_gene: TRBV29-1
d_gene: NA
abundance: NA
j_gene: TRBJ2-5
CDR3aa: CSVDPGQPPSGTQYF
CDR3nt: TGCAGCGTTGACCCTGGACAGCCTCCATCGGGGACCCAGTACTTC

v_gene: TRBV7-9
d_gene: TRBD1
abundance: few
j_gene: TRBJ2-7
CDR3aa: CASSGVGQGRSYEQYF
CDR3nt: TGTGCCAGCAGCGGGGTAGGACAGGGACGATCCTACGAGCAGTACTTC